This passage covers 29 T cell receptor beta chains from one sample sequenced in a study of shared clonotypes between healthy human individuals. Naive CD8 populations comprised CD45RO-negative cells positively selected for CCR7, excluding terminally differentiated effector memory CD45RA+ cells. The assay was immunoSEQ multiplex PCR, and TCRdb's table has in-frame clones only and misses some. The table shows 700,000 to 950,000 clones, with approximately 96% occurring only once. The sample was naive CD8+ T cells sorted from blood. Receptors originate from a man aged 25 to 40 in good health.

This chain connects TRBV10-1 to TRBJ2-7, with D uncertain. CDR3 length: 14 amino acids. V gave up 0 bases and J gave up 2 bases, with 8 bases separating them. From germline, CDR1 is WNHNN and CDR2 SYGVQD (reference sequence). CDR3 loop: CASSESWHPYEQYF. CDR3 DNA: TGCGCCAGCAGTGAGTCGTGGCACCCCTACGAGCAGTACTTC.

The genes are TRBV7-8 and TRBJ2-7; D is ambiguous. CDR3 length: 11 amino acids. Between the trimmed V and J ends, which lost 5 bases and 3 bases, there was a span of 5 bases. Looked up from germline, CDR1 is SGHVS and CDR2 is FQNEAQ. CDR3 sequence: CASSASYEQYF. The CDR3 DNA sequence: TGTGCCAGCAGCGCAAGCTACGAGCAGTACTTC.

The V and J genes are TRBV4-2 and TRBJ2-1, with a weak D call TRBD2 (6 bases). This CDR3 spans 17 amino acids. Germline CDR1 and CDR2: LGHNA and YNFKEQ. V shed 0 bases and J shed 2 bases, with 14 bases lying between them. The CDR3 loop is CASSQDLGRNPYNEQFF. Written as DNA, the CDR3 is TGTGCCAGCAGCCAAGATCTAGGGAGGAACCCCTACAATGAGCAGTTCTTC.

The rearrangement links TRBV15 to TRBJ2-1; 8 nucleotides agree with TRBD2. V dropped 7 bases and J dropped 0; count of bases not matched to a gene: 5. The CDR3 totals 15 residues. CDR1 and CDR2 from the germline V gene are LNHNV and YYDKDF (reference sequence). For the CDR3, the DNA is TGTGCCACCATCAGGAGCGGGAGCTCCTACAATGAGCAGTTCTTC. Its translation is CATIRSGSSYNEQFF. Drawing the rest from reference TRBV15 and TRBJ2-1, the complete variable domain is DAMVIQNPRYQVTQFGKPVTLSCSQTLNHNVMYWYQQKSSQAPKLLFHYYDKDFNNEADTPDNFQSRRPNTSFCFLDIRSPGLGDTAMYLCATIRSGSSYNEQFFGPGTRLTVL.

This clone has a single count. The chain employs TRBV10-3 and TRBJ2-1, with D unclear. This CDR3 region has 14 residues. V was cut by 0 bases and J by 4 bases, with 7 bases left in between. Looked up from germline, CDR1 is ENHRY and CDR2 is SYGVKD. The CDR3 DNA reads TGTGCCATCAGTGAGTCGGGGATGTACAATGAGCAGTTCTTC. Residues: CAISESGMYNEQFF.

The V and J genes are TRBV7-9 and TRBJ2-7; 10 bases map to TRBD1. CDR1 SEHNR and CDR2 FQNEAQ come from the germline V gene (reference sequence). The junction had 10 bases not matched to a gene; V was cut back by 5 bases and J by 3 bases. The CDR3 length is 16 residues. The CDR3 DNA is TGTGCCAGCAGCCCACCGGGACAGGGGACAAACTACGAGCAGTACTTC. As protein: CASSPPGQGTNYEQYF. Full variable domain (missing parts from reference TRBV7-9 and TRBJ2-7): DTGVSQNPRHKITKRGQNVTFRCDPISEHNRLYWYRQTLGQGPEFLTYFQNEAQLEKSRLLSDRFSAERPKGSFSTLEIQRTEQGDSAMYLCASSPPGQGTNYEQYFGPGTRLTVT.

V is TRBV9 and J is TRBJ2-7, with 10 bases identical to TRBD1. The CDR3 extends over 19 amino acids. After removal of 0 bases from V and 5 bases from J, the junction contained 17 bases not matched to a gene. Looked up from germline, CDR1 is SGDLS and CDR2 is YYNGEE. The CDR3 region is CASSVVINTPGQGRNEQYF. CDR3 sequence (DNA): TGTGCCAGCAGCGTAGTGATCAATACTCCGGGACAGGGGAGGAACGAGCAGTACTTC.

The chain combines TRBV7-3 with TRBJ2-6, with a weak D call TRBD1 (6 bases). Trimming took 1 base from V and 4 from J, leaving 11 bases between them. The CDR3 contains 16 residues. Germline V gene lookup returns CDR1 SGHTA and CDR2 FQGTGA. CDR3 loop: CASSLNAGTGANVLTF. CDR3 nucleotide sequence: TGTGCCAGCAGCTTAAACGCAGGGACAGGGGCCAACGTCCTGACTTTC.

V gene TRBV5-6 combines with J gene TRBJ2-3; D unclear. V lost 4 bases, J lost 0 bases, and 15 bases lay in between. Looked up from germline, CDR1 is SGHDT and CDR2 is YYEEEE. This CDR3 contains 16 residues. The chain's CDR3 is CASSQSGLPSTDTQYF. The CDR3 DNA reads as TGTGCCAGCAGCCAATCAGGTTTACCTAGCACAGATACGCAGTATTTT. Drawing the rest from reference TRBV5-6 and TRBJ2-3, the complete variable domain is DAGVTQSPTHLIKTRGQQVTLRCSPKSGHDTVSWYQQALGQGPQFIFQYYEEEERQRGNFPDRFSGHQFPNYSSELNVNALLLGDSALYLCASSQSGLPSTDTQYFGPGTRLTVL.

The chain combines TRBV6-1 with TRBJ2-7; maybe TRBD2 (6 bases). Trimming took 0 bases from V and 5 from J, leaving 17 bases between them. The CDR3 loop spans 16 amino acids. Per the germline V gene, CDR1 is MNHNS and CDR2 is SASEGT. This CDR3 reads CASSEAGRLEYHEQYF. CDR3 nucleotides: TGTGCCAGCAGTGAAGCGGGGAGGCTAGAATACCACGAGCAGTACTTC.

The chain combines TRBV15 with TRBJ2-1; TRBD2 agrees at 14 bases. CDR3 length: 21 amino acids. Germline CDR1 is LNHNV and CDR2 is YYDKDF (reference sequence). V dropped 4 bases and J dropped 5; count of bases not matched to a gene: 19. The CDR3 DNA follows: TGTGCCACCAGCACACCAGGGGGATCCGGGACTAGCGGGAGCTCAGACAATGAGCAGTTCTTC. Translated: CATSTPGGSGTSGSSDNEQFF.

J is TRBJ2-1 and V is TRBV11-3; 7 bases are a match to TRBD2. Germline CDR1 reads SGHNT; CDR2 reads YENEEA. Trimming at V came to 5 bases and at J to 7 bases, leaving 11 bases not matched to a gene. This CDR3 comprises 15 residues. CDR3 loop: CASSRRGGSSNEQFF. CDR3 DNA sequence: TGTGCCAGCAGCCGCCGGGGCGGGAGCTCGAATGAGCAGTTCTTC.

This chain links TRBV27 with TRBJ2-2, with TRBD2 matching over 13 bases. Germline V gives CDR1 MNHEY, CDR2 SMNVEV (reference sequence). CDR3 length equals 18 residues. V shed 2 bases, J shed 6 bases, and the junction held 9 bases outside the gene matches. CDR3 DNA sequence: TGTGCCAGCAGTTTACAAGGACTAGCGGGAGTTTCCTCCGGGGAGCTGTTTTTT. Amino acids: CASSLQGLAGVSSGELFF.

The V gene is TRBV10-1, the J gene TRBJ2-7, with 11 nucleotides matching TRBD2. V shed 6 bases, J shed 3 bases, and the junction held 4 bases outside the gene matches. This CDR3 is built from 14 residues. CDR1 and CDR2 (germline): WNHNN, SYGVQD (reference sequence). CDR3 amino acids: CASSSGTSGYEQYF. In DNA, the CDR3 is TGCGCCAGCAGCTCCGGGACTAGCGGCTACGAGCAGTACTTC.

The chain is built from TRBV5-1 and TRBJ2-1; D is uncertain. This CDR3 spans 12 amino acids. From germline, CDR1 is SGHRS and CDR2 YFSETQ. The V end lost 7 bases, the J end lost 7 bases, and 12 bases lay between the germline ends. The DNA for the CDR3 is TGCGCCAGCTTAGGGCCTCTTAATGAGCAGTTCTTC. Protein product: CASLGPLNEQFF. Full variable domain (outside the CDR3, taken from reference TRBV5-1 and TRBJ2-1): KAGVTQTPRYLIKTRGQQVTLSCSPISGHRSVSWYQQTPGQGLQFLFEYFSETQRNKGNFPGRFSGRQFSNSRSEMNVSTLELGDSALYLCASLGPLNEQFFGPGTRLTVL.

J is TRBJ1-5 and V is TRBV5-5, with unresolved D. The V end was cut by 1 base, the J end by 0 bases, with 5 bases between. CDR3 length equals 14 residues. Germline values: CDR1 SGHKS, CDR2 YYEKEE (reference sequence). The CDR3 sequence is CASSLSRSNQPQHF. CDR3 coding DNA: TGTGCCAGCAGCTTGAGCCGTAGCAATCAGCCCCAGCATTTT. The variable domain in full, with the rest retrieved from reference TRBV5-5 and TRBJ1-5, is DAGVTQSPTHLIKTRGQQVTLRCSPISGHKSVSWYQQVLGQGPQFIFQYYEKEERGRGNFPDRFSARQFPNYSSELNVNALLLGDSALYLCASSLSRSNQPQHFGDGTRLSIL.

The J gene is TRBJ2-1, the V gene TRBV6-1; D call uncertain. V dropped 0 bases and J dropped 7 bases, with 13 bases sitting between them. Germline loops: CDR1 MNHNS, CDR2 SASEGT. The CDR3 has 15 amino acids. Here the CDR3 reads CASSEARLGLNEQFF. The DNA for the CDR3 is TGTGCCAGCAGTGAAGCGAGACTGGGTCTGAATGAGCAGTTCTTC.

The rearrangement links TRBV27 to TRBJ1-1; D call uncertain. V was clipped by 4 bases and J by 2 bases, with 5 bases between them. The CDR3 is made up of 12 amino acids. CDR1 is MNHEY and CDR2 is SMNVEV in the germline V gene (reference sequence). CDR3 coding DNA: TGTGCCAGCAGTTCGATAAACACTGAAGCTTTCTTT. Translation: CASSSINTEAFF.

This chain joins TRBV11-2 and TRBJ1-1; D is undetermined. Germline CDR1 and CDR2: SGHAT and FQNNGV. Trimming pared 0 bases from V and 5 bases from J, leaving 7 bases between. The CDR3 sequence is 13 residues long. The DNA for the CDR3 is TGTGCCAGCAGCTTAGAGGGTACGACTGAAGCTTTCTTT. It specifies CASSLEGTTEAFF.

Worth noting for this clone: The same CDR3 also results from other DNA sequences found in this sample. V is TRBV7-6 and J is TRBJ1-1; D gene ambiguous. Germline CDR1 and CDR2: SGHVS and FNYEAQ. V shed 1 base and J shed 0 bases, with 3 bases lying between them. The CDR3 sequence is 13 residues long. CDR3: CASSLEVNTEAFF. Here the CDR3 DNA reads TGTGCCAGCAGCTTAGAGGTGAACACTGAAGCTTTCTTT.

The V call is TRBV29-1, the J call TRBJ1-1, with a tentative D call TRBD1 (5 bases). The V end lost 7 bases, the J end lost 9 bases, and 15 bases lay between the germline ends. Germline V gene data show CDR1 as SQVTM and CDR2 as ANQGSEA. This CDR3 has 11 residues. The CDR3 nucleotides are TGCAGCGCCTGGGGGTACCCTCAAGCTTTCTTT. Translation gives CSAWGYPQAFF.

As regards this clone: This specimen includes other DNA sequences encoding the same CDR3. The chain links TRBV27 to TRBJ2-3; maybe TRBD2 (5 bases). The germline CDR1 and CDR2 sequences are MNHEY and SMNVEV (reference sequence). Trimming removed 5 bases at V and 1 base at J, with 10 bases between. This CDR3 region has 14 residues. The CDR3 nucleotides read TGTGCCAGCAGTCTCCTCGGGGGCACAGATACGCAGTATTTT. It is translated as CASSLLGGTDTQYF.

The chain links TRBV4-1 to TRBJ2-7; the D gene is possibly TRBD1 (5 bases). The CDR3 loop spans 15 amino acids. V gave up 1 base and J gave up 4 bases, with 14 bases separating them. The germline V gene encodes CDR1 MGHRA and CDR2 YSYEKL. CDR3 sequence (DNA): TGCGCCAGCAGCCAAGGCCCAGGGATAGGGTACGAGCAGTACTTC. It encodes CASSQGPGIGYEQYF.

This clone was seen a single time. The rearrangement links TRBV5-4 to TRBJ1-3; D is undetermined. Trimming pared 3 bases from V and 0 bases from J, leaving 13 bases between. The CDR3 is 16 amino acids. In germline, CDR1 is SGHNT, CDR2 YYREEE (reference sequence). The CDR3 DNA reads TGTGCCAGCAGCTCGCGGGGATCTAGCTCTGGAAACACCATATATTTT. Amino acid sequence: CASSSRGSSSGNTIYF.

V is TRBV28 and J is TRBJ2-7; TRBD2 agrees at 10 bases. Germline V lookup: CDR1 MDHEN, CDR2 SYDVKM. V trimming: 8 bases; J trimming: 2 bases; junction bases outside the gene matches: 6. CDR3 length: 14 residues. The CDR3 DNA sequence: TGTGCCAGCTACCAACTAGCGGGACCCTACGAGCAGTACTTC. Its protein is CASYQLAGPYEQYF.

The gene calls are TRBV19 and TRBJ1-5, with D unclear. Trimming left V 4 bases short and J 0 bases short, with 10 bases between. The CDR3 is 15 residues long. Looked up from germline, CDR1 is LNHDA and CDR2 is SQIVND (reference sequence). CDR3 coding DNA: TGTGCCAGTAGTACTAAGACGGATAGCAATCAGCCCCAGCATTTT. Amino acid sequence: CASSTKTDSNQPQHF.

Notes on this clone: The sample contains more than one DNA sequence encoding this CDR3. The genes are TRBV4-1 and TRBJ2-1; D is tentatively TRBD1 or TRBD2 (6 bases each). Germline CDR1 reads MGHRA; CDR2 reads YSYEKL. Trimming cost V 0 bases and J 7 bases, with 10 bases left between them. The CDR3 runs 14 residues. CDR3: CASSQDLGGNEQFF. CDR3 DNA: TGCGCCAGCAGCCAAGATCTAGGGGGGAATGAGCAGTTCTTC.

The V gene is TRBV5-5, the J gene TRBJ1-5; 9 bases line up with TRBD1. From germline, CDR1 is SGHKS and CDR2 YYEKEE (reference sequence). V trimming: 6 bases; J trimming: 6 bases; junction bases outside the gene matches: 7. The CDR3 contains 14 residues. This CDR3 is CASTFGTGRQPQHF. The CDR3, as DNA: TGTGCCAGCACCTTCGGGACAGGGCGTCAGCCCCAGCATTTT.

Concerning this clone: Other DNA sequences in the sample encode the same CDR3. The V gene is TRBV27, the J gene TRBJ2-7, with a weak D call TRBD2 (6 bases). CDR1 and CDR2 (germline): MNHEY, SMNVEV (reference sequence). The V and J ends lost 2 bases and 0 bases respectively, with 8 bases between them. The CDR3 sequence is 14 residues long. As DNA, the CDR3 is TGTGCCAGCAGTTTAGGAGGGAGCTCCTACGAGCAGTACTTC. Encoded protein: CASSLGGSSYEQYF.